One sample yielded the 10 T cell receptor beta chains listed below, sequenced in a study of Ad26.COV2.S vaccination and SARS-CoV-2 variants. Measured with immunoSEQ multiplex PCR; TCRdb has only the in-frame clones, and not every one. The sample carries roughly 380,000 clones, around nine tenths recorded once. Treatment meaning: about 20 received Ad26.COV2.S at low or high dose, single or two shots; several received placebo; per-sample allocation not given. Collection of samples fell on day 63 after the first vaccine or placebo injection. Sample: peripheral blood, taken in a trial of Ad26.COV2.S vaccine versus placebo. These receptors all stem from a person aged 18-60 years who received the Ad26.COV2.S COVID-19 vaccine or a placebo.

V gene TRBV5-6 combines with J gene TRBJ1-3; D ambiguous. V shed 5 bases and J shed 0 bases, with 6 bases lying between them. Germline CDR1 is SGHDT and CDR2 is YYEEEE. The CDR3 has 13 residues. The DNA of the CDR3 is TGTGCCAGCAGACCAAACTCTGGAAACACCATATATTTT. The encoded protein is CASRPNSGNTIYF.

V usage is TRBV7-9 and J usage is TRBJ1-2, with D unclear. The V gene's germline CDR1 is SEHNR and CDR2 FQNEAQ (reference sequence). The CDR3 length is 12 residues. V lost 5 bases and J 4 bases, leaving 8 bases between the germline ends. The DNA for the CDR3 is TGTGCCAGCAGCCCAGACCTCTATGGCTACACCTTC. Translated: CASSPDLYGYTF.

DNA of the CDR3: TGTGCCAGCACCACGGGGGGGGGTGCAGAGACCCAGTACTTC. Translated, it gives CASTTGGGAETQYF. J is TRBJ2-5 and V is TRBV6-5; 8 bases map to TRBD2. CDR3 length: 14 amino acids. V shed 7 bases, J shed 4 bases, and the junction held 8 bases outside the gene matches. In germline, CDR1 is MNHEY, CDR2 SVGAGI.

This clone was seen only a few times. The genes are TRBV6-5 and TRBJ2-2, with a weak D call TRBD1 (6 bases). V was clipped by 8 bases and J by 0 bases, with 7 bases between them. CDR1 is MNHEY, CDR2 SVGAGI, per germline. There are 13 residues in the CDR3. The CDR3 region has the DNA TGTGCCAGCCGGGACACGAACACCGGGGAGCTGTTTTTT. Translating it yields CASRDTNTGELFF.

V gene TRBV5-1 combines with J gene TRBJ2-5; 9 bases are shared with TRBD1. CDR1 is SGHRS, CDR2 YFSETQ, per germline. The V segment lost 6 bases and the J segment 5 bases; nucleotides outside the gene matches: 14. The CDR3 has 16 residues. Written as DNA, the CDR3 is TGCGCCAGCACTTCAAGGACAGGGGTATTTGAGGAGACCCAGTACTTC. It translates to CASTSRTGVFEETQYF.

This chain uses TRBV19 with TRBJ1-1; 10 nucleotides align to TRBD1. The CDR3 has 16 amino acids. Germline V gives CDR1 LNHDA, CDR2 SQIVND (reference sequence). V was clipped by 3 bases and J by 1 base; unmatched bases: 5. This CDR3 is CASSIPGQGPNTEAFF. CDR3 nucleotide sequence: TGTGCCAGTAGTATCCCGGGACAGGGGCCGAACACTGAAGCTTTCTTT. Drawing the rest from reference TRBV19 and TRBJ1-1, the complete variable domain is DGGITQSPKYLFRKEGQNVTLSCEQNLNHDAMYWYRQDPGQGLRLIYYSQIVNDFQKGDIAEGYSVSREKKESFPLTVTSAQKNPTAFYLCASSIPGQGPNTEAFFGQGTRLTVV.

This clone was observed a handful of times. The chain carries TRBV6-5 and TRBJ1-1; D gene unclear. Between the trimmed V and J ends, which lost 1 base and 3 bases, there was a span of 0 bases. The CDR3 covers 11 residues. Per the germline V gene, CDR1 is MNHEY and CDR2 is SVGAGI. The CDR3 coding sequence is TGTGCCAGCAGTTACTACACTGAAGCTTTCTTT. Protein: CASSYYTEAFF.

J is TRBJ1-5 and V is TRBV19, with TRBD1 matching over 9 bases. Germline CDR1 LNHDA, CDR2 SQIVND (reference sequence). The CDR3 is 16 amino acids. V lost 3 bases, J lost 2 bases, and 5 bases stayed unmatched. The CDR3 DNA reads TGTGCCAGTAGTATCCAACAGGGGGCCGGCAATCAGCCCCAGCATTTT. It yields the protein CASSIQQGAGNQPQHF.

The J gene is TRBJ1-6, the V gene TRBV6-5; 8 bases are a match to TRBD1. The CDR3 runs to 14 residues. V gave up 6 bases and J gave up 7 bases; unmatched junction bases: 5. The V gene's germline CDR1 is MNHEY and CDR2 SVGAGI. The CDR3 loop reads CASRPDRGNSPLHF. In DNA, the CDR3 is TGTGCCAGCAGACCAGACAGGGGAAATTCACCCCTCCACTTT.

The chain uses TRBV6-1 and TRBJ1-2; no firm D call. V lost 2 bases and J lost 2, with 18 bases in between. CDR1 and CDR2 (germline): MNHNS, SASEGT. The CDR3 runs 17 residues. CDR3 residues: CASSEYYAPSANYGYTF. CDR3 bases: TGTGCCAGCAGTGAATATTATGCACCTTCGGCAAACTATGGCTACACCTTC.